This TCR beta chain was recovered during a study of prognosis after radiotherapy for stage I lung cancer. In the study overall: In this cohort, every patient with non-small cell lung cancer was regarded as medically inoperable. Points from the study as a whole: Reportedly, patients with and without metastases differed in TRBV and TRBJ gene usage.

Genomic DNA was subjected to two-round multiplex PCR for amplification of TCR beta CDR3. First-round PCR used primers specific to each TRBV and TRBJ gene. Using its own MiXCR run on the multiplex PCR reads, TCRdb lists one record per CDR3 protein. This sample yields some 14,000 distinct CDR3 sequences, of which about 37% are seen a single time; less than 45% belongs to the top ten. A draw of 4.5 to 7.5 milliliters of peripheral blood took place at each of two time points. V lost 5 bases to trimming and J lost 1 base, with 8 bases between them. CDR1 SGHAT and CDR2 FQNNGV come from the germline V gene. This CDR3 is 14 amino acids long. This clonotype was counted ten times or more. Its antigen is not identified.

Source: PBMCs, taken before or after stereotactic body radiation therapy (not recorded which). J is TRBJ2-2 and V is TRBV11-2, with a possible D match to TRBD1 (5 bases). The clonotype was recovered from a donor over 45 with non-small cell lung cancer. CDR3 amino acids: CASSRQWNTGELFF. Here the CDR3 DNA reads TGTGCCAGCAGCAGACAGTGGAACACCGGGGAGCTGTTTTTT.